This T cell receptor (beta chain) was found in a study of T-cell memory formation after mild COVID-19. The germline V gene encodes CDR1 SGHVS and CDR2 FQNEAQ. Trimming took 1 base from V and 4 from J; bases not matched to a gene: 5. CDR3 length equals 15 residues. With constant-segment primers, 5'RACE yielded cDNA libraries of TCR alpha and TCR beta that carried sample barcodes and UMIs. TCRdb fed the 5' RACE reads into MiXCR, producing one record per CDR3 protein. This sample carries about 390,000 distinct CDR3 sequences, approximately 15% of them seen once, and the ten largest clones take about a fifth.

This receptor was taken from a man aged 18-30 years who had mild COVID-19 (a few samples of this study predate the infection). Cell type and time point are not known. The sample comprised PBMCs or a T cell subset sorted from them (not recorded which). J is TRBJ1-1 and V is TRBV7-8, with 8 bases fitting TRBD1. This CDR3 reads CASSLVGTGITEAFF. In DNA, the CDR3 is TGTGCCAGCAGCTTAGTTGGGACAGGAATCACTGAAGCTTTCTTT. The full variable domain, completed using reference TRBV7-8 and TRBJ1-1, is GAGVSQSPRYKVAKRGQDVALRCDPISGHVSLFWYQQALGQGPEFLTYFQNEAQLDKSGLPSDRFFAERPEGSVSTLKIQRTQQEDSAVYLCASSLVGTGITEAFFGQGTRLTVV.